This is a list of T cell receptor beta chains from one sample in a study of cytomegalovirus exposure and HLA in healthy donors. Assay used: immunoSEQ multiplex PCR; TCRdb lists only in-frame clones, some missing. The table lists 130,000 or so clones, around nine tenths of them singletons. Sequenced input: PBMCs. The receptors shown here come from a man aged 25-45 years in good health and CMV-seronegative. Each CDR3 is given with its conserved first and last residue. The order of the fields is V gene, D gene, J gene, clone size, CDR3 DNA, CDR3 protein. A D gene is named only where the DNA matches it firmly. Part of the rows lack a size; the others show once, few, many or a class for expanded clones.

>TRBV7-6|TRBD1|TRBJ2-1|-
TGTGCCAGCAGCTTAGAGGACAGGGGCAATGAGCAGTTCTTC
CASSLEDRGNEQFF
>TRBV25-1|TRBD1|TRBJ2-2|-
TGTGCCAGCAGGGCTAACCCGGGACAGGGGCACACCGGGGAGCTGTTTTTT
CASRANPGQGHTGELFF
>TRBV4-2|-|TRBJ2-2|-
TGTGCCAGCAGCCGATCCTTGGGGGGAGGAGGTAACACCGGGGAGCTGTTTTTT
CASSRSLGGGGNTGELFF
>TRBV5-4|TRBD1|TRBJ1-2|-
TGTGCCAGCAGCCGTGATGAGACAGGGGGATACTTC
CASSRDETGGYF
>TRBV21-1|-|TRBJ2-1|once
TGTGCCAGCAGCAAATCTCCCTTCTTCCTTAAGGGAGATGAGCAGTTCTTC
CASSKSPFFLKGDEQFF
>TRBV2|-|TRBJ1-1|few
TGTGCCAGCACCGAACTTGGGGGGGCGAACACTGAAGCTTTCTTT
CASTELGGANTEAFF
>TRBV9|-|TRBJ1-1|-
TGTGCCAGCAGCGTAGTGCCGGTGAACACTGAAGCTTTCTTT
CASSVVPVNTEAFF
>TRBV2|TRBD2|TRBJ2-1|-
TGTGCCAGCAGTGACGGAGCGGGGACCTACAATGAGCAGTTCTTC
CASSDGAGTYNEQFF
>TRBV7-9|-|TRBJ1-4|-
TGTGCCAGCAGTTGGGGACACGCAACTAATGAAAAACTGTTTTTT
CASSWGHATNEKLFF
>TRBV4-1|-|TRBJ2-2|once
TGCGCCAGCAGCCAAGGCGCCCGGGCCGGGGAGCTGTTTTTT
CASSQGARAGELFF
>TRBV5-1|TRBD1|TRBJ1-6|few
TGCGCCAGCAGCTTGGGGCAGGGGGCGAATTCACCCCTCCACTTT
CASSLGQGANSPLHF
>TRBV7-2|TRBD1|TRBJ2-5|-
TGTGCCAGCAGCATCCAGGACAGGGTCGAGACCCAGTACTTC
CASSIQDRVETQYF
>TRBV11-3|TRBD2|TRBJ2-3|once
TGTGCCAGCAGCCTCTCTAGCGGGGGGGCGAGGGATACGCAGTATTTT
CASSLSSGGARDTQYF
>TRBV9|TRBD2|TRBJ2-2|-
TGTGCCTCCCGGGGGGGCTACACCGGGGAGCTGTTTTTT
CASRGGYTGELFF
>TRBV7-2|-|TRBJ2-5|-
TGTGCCAGCAGCTTAGGAAACAGTGGAGAGACCCAGTACTTC
CASSLGNSGETQYF
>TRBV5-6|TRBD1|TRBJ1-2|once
TGTGCCAGCAGCTGGGACAGCGGCTCTGGCTACACCTTC
CASSWDSGSGYTF
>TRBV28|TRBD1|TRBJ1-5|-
TGTGCCAGCAGCCCTAGGGGGCAGGGTAAGCAGCCCCAGCATTTT
CASSPRGQGKQPQHF
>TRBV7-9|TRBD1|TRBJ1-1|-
TGTGCCAGCATCAAGGGACAGGGGGAGGCTGAAGCTTTCTTT
CASIKGQGEAEAFF
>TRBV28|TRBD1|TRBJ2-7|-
TGTGCCAGCAGTTCATCGGACAGGCCAACGAGGGAGCAGTACTTC
CASSSSDRPTREQYF
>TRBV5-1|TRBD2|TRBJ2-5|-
TGCGCCAGCAAAGGCGGGGGGGCCCAAGAGACCCAGTACTTC
CASKGGGAQETQYF
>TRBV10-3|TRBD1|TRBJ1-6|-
TGTGCCACCAGACCGGGACAGGGGTCACCACCCCTCCACTTT
CATRPGQGSPPLHF
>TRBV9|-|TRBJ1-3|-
TGTGCCAGCAGCCCCCGGGGTGGCCCTGGAAACACCATATATTTT
CASSPRGGPGNTIYF
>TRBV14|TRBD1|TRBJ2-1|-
TGTGCCAGCAGCCATGCCGGGACAGGGTACTACAATGAGCAGTTCTTC
CASSHAGTGYYNEQFF
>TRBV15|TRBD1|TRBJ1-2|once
TGTGCCACCAGCAGTCCCGGGACAGGGAACTATGGCTACACCTTC
CATSSPGTGNYGYTF
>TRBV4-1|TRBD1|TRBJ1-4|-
TGCGCCAGCAGCCAACTCCCCGGGACAGCGGGTGAAAAACTGTTTTTT
CASSQLPGTAGEKLFF
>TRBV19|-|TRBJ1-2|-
TGTGCCAGTAGTATAGCCCCCAGGGAAGGTGGCTACACCTTC
CASSIAPREGGYTF
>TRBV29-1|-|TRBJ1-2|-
TGCAGCGTTGAAGATAACCAGAGGGGCTACACCTTC
CSVEDNQRGYTF
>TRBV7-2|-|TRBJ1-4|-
TGTGCCAGCAGCTCAGACCGGGGAGGTGAAAAACTGTTTTTT
CASSSDRGGEKLFF